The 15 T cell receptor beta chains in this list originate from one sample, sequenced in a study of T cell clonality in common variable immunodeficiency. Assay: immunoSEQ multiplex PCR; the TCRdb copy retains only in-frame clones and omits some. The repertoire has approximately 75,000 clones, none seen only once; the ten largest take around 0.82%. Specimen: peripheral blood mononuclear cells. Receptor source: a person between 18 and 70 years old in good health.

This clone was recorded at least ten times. This CDR3 is CSVSQGSSYNEQFF. CDR3 DNA (partial): TGCAGCGTATCACAGGGCAGCTCCTACAATGAG. The V and J genes are TRBV29-1 and TRBJ2-1, with D possibly TRBD1 on 6 matching bases. The CDR3 end lies 3 residues beyond the end of the read and is filled in from the germline J gene. This CDR3 comprises 14 residues. The germline V gene encodes CDR1 SQVTM and CDR2 ANQGSEA. Trimming cost V 6 bases and J 0 bases, with 12 bases left between them.

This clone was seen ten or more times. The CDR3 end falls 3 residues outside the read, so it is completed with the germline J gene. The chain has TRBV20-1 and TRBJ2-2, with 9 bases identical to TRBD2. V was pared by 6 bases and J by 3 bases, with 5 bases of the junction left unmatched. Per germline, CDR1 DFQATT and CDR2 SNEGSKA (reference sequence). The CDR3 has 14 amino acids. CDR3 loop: CSAKREVDTGELFF. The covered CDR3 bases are TGCAGTGCCAAGCGGGAGGTCGACACCGGGGAG.

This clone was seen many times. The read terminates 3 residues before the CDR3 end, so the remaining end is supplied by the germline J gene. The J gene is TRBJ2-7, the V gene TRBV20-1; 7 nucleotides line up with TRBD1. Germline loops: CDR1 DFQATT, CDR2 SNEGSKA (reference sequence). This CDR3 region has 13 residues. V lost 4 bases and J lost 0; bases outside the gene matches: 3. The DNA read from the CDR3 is TGCAGTGCTACGACAGGGAACTCCTACGAG. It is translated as CSATTGNSYE. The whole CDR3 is CSATTGNSYEQYF.

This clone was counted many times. CDR3 protein: CASKGRAFYSYNEQFF. The sequenced CDR3 bases are TGTGCCAGCAAGGGCCGAGCTTTCTACTCCTACAATGAG. The chain couples TRBV28 to TRBJ2-1; D remains unclear. The observed sequence ends 3 residues before the CDR3 terminus, with the missing tail filled in from the germline J gene. The CDR3 is 16 amino acids. V was clipped by 7 bases and J by 0 bases, with 16 bases between them. Looked up from germline, CDR1 is MDHEN and CDR2 is SYDVKM.

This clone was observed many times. The CDR3 reads CSASSGTSGAYNEQFF. CDR3 bases read: TGCAGTGCTAGCAGTGGGACTAGCGGAGCCTACAATGAG. The gene calls are TRBV20-1 and TRBJ2-1, with 11 bases fitting TRBD2. Read data end 3 residues before the CDR3 end; the end is taken from the germline J gene. The J segment lost 2 bases and the V segment lost 3 bases, leaving 6 bases of the junction unmatched. Germline V gene lookup returns CDR1 DFQATT and CDR2 SNEGSKA (reference sequence). CDR3 size: 16 residues.

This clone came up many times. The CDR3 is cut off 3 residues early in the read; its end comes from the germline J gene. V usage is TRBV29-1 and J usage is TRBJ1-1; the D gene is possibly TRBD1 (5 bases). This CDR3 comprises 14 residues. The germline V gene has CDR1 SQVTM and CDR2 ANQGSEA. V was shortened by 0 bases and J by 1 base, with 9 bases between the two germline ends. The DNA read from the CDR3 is TGCAGCGTTGAAGAAGCAGGGTCGAACACTGAA. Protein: CSVEEAGSNTE. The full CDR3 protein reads CSVEEAGSNTEAFF.

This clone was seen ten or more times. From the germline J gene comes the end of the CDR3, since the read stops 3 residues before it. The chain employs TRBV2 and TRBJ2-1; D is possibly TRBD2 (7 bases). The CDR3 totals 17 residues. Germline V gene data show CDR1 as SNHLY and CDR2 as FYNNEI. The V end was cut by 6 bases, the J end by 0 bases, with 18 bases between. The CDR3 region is CASSNSEGGSSYNEQFF. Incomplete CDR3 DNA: TGTGCCAGCAGCAATTCGGAGGGGGGGAGCTCCTACAATGAG.

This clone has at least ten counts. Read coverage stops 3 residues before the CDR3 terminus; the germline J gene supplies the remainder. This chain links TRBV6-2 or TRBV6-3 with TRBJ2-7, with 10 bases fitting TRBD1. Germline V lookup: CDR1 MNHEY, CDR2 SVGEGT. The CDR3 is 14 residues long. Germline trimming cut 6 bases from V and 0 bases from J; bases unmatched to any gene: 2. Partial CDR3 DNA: TGTGCCAGCAGCCGGACAGGGGGCTCCTACGAG. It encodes CASSRTGGSYE. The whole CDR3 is CASSRTGGSYEQYF.

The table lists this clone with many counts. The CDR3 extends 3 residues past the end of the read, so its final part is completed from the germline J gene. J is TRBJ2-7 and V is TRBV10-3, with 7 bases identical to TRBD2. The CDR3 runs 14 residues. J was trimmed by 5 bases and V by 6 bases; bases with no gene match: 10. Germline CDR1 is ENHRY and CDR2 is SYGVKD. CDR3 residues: CAISLSGIVDEQYF. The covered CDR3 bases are TGTGCCATCAGCCTCAGCGGGATTGTAGACGAG.

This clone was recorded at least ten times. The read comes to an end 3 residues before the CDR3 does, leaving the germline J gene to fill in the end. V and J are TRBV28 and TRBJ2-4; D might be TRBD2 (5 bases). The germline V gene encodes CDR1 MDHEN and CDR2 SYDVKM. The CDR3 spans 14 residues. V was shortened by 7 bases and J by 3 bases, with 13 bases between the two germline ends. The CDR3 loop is CASTGAEYKNIQYF. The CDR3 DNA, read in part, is TGTGCCAGCACCGGAGCGGAGTACAAAAACATT.

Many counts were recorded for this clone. CDR3: CASSESGGRNTGELFF. Incomplete CDR3 DNA: TGCGCCAGCAGTGAGTCGGGCGGGAGGAACACCGGGGAG. The V call is TRBV10-1, the J call TRBJ2-2, with TRBD2 identical over 7 bases. The CDR3 end is not reached by the read, which stops 3 residues before it; the germline J gene fills it in. Germline loops: CDR1 WNHNN, CDR2 SYGVQD (reference sequence). This CDR3 contains 16 residues. The trim removed 0 bases at V and 1 base at J, leaving 2 bases unmatched.

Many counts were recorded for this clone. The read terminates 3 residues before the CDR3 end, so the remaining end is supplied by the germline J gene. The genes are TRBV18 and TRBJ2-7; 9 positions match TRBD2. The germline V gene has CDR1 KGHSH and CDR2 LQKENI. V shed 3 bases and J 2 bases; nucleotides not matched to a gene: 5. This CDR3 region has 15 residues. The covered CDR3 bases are TGTGCCAGCTCACCGAATAGCGGGGGTACCTACGAG. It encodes CASSPNSGGTYE. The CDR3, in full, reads CASSPNSGGTYEQYF.

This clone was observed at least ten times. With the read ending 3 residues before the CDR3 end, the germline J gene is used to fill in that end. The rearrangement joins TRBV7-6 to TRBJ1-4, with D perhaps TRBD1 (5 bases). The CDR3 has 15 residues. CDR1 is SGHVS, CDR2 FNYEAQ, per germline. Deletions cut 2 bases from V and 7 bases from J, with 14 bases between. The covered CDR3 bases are TGTGCCAGCAGCTTATATACCCAGGGCAGTGAAAAA. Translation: CASSLYTQGSEK. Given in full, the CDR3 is CASSLYTQGSEKLFF.

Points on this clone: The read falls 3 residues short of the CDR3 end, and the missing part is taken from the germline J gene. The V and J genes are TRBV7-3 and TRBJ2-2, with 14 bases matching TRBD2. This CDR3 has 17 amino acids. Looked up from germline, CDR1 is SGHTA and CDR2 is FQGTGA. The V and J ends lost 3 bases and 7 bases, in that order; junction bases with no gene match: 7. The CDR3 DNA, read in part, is TGTGCCAGCAGCTTGGGACTAGCGGGAGTTTTGAGCGGGGAG. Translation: CASSLGLAGVLSGE. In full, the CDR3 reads CASSLGLAGVLSGELFF.

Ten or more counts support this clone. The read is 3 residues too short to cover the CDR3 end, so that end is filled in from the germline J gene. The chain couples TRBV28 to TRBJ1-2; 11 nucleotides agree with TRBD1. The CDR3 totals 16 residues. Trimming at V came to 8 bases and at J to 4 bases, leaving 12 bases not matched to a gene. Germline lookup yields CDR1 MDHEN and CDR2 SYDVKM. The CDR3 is CASADRDRGYIYGYTF. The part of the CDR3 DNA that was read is TGTGCCAGCGCAGACCGGGACAGGGGGTATATCTATGGC.